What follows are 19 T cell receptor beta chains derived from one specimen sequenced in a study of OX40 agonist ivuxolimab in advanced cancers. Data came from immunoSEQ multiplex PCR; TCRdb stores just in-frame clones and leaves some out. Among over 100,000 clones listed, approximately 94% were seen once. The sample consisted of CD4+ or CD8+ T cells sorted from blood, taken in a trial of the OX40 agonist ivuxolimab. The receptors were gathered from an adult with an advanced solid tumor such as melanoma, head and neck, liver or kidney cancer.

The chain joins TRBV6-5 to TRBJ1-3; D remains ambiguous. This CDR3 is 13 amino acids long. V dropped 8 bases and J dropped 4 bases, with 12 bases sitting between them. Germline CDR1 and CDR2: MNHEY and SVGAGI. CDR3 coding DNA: TGTGCCAGCCATCCGTCGGGAGGAAACACCATATATTTT. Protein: CASHPSGGNTIYF.

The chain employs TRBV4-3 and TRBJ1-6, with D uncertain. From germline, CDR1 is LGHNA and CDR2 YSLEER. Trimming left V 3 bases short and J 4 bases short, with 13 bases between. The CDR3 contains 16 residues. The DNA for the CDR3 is TGCGCCAGCAGCCATACGGGTGAGGGTTATAATTCACCCCTCCACTTT. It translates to CASSHTGEGYNSPLHF.

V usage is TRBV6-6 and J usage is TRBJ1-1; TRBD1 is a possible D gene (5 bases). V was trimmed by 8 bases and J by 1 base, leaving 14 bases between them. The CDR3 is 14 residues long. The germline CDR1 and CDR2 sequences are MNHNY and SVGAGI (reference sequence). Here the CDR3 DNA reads TGTGCCAGCGGTGGCGGGGCGGCGAACACTGAAGCTTTCTTT. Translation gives CASGGGAANTEAFF.

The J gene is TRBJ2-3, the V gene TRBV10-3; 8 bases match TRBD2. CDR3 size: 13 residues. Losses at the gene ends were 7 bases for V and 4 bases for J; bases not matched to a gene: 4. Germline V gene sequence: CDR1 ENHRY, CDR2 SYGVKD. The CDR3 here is CAIKAGVPDTQYF. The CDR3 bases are TGTGCCATCAAAGCGGGAGTACCAGATACGCAGTATTTT.

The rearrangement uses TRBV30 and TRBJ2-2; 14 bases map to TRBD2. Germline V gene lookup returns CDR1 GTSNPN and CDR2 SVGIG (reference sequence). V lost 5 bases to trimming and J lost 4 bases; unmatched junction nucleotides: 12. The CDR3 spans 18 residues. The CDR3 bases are TGTGCCTGGGCCACCGGGACTAGCGGGAGTTGGGGCACCGGGGAGCTGTTTTTT. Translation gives CAWATGTSGSWGTGELFF.

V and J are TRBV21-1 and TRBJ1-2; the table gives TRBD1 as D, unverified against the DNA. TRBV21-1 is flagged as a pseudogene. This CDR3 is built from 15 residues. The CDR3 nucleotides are TGTGCCAGCAGCAAAGAGGTGGCAGGGTTTTATGGCTACACCTTC. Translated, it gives CASSKEVAGFYGYTF.

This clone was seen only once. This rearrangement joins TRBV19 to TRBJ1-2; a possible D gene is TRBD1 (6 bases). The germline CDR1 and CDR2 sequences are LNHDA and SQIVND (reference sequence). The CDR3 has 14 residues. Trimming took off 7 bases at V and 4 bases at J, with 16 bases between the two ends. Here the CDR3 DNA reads TGTGCCAGTAACGACGCCGGGGGGGCCTATGGCTACACCTTC. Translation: CASNDAGGAYGYTF.

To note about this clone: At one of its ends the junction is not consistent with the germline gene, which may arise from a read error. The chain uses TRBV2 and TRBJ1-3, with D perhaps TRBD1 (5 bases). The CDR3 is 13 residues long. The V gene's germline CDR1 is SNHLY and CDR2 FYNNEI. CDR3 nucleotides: TGTGCCAGCAGTGAAAGGGACGGGGCTCCGAGGTTTTTT. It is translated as CASSERDGAPRFF.

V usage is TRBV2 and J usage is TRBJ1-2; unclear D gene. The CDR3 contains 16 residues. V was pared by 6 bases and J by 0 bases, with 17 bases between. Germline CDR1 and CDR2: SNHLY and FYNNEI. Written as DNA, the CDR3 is TGTGCCAGCAGCGAGACCCACAGAATAGCTAACTATGGCTACACCTTC. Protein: CASSETHRIANYGYTF.

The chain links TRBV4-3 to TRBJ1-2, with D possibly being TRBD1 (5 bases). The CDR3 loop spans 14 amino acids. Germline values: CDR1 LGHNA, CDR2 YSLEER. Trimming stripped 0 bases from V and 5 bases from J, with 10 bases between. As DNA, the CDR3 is TGCGCCAGCAGCCAAGATGGGACGGCTTATGGCTACACCTTC. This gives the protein CASSQDGTAYGYTF.

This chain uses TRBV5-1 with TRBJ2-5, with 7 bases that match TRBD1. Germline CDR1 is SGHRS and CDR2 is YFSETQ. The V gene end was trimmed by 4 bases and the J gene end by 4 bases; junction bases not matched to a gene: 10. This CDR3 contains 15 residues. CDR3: CASSRGRGGRETQYF. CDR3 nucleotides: TGCGCCAGCAGCAGGGGGAGAGGGGGCCGAGAGACCCAGTACTTC.

The CDR3 DNA reads as TGTGCCAGCTCACCGGATCAGGGCTTCTCTGGAAACACCATATATTTT. Amino acids: CASSPDQGFSGNTIYF. The gene calls are TRBV18 and TRBJ1-3; the D gene is possibly TRBD1 (5 bases). Deletions cut 3 bases from V and 0 bases from J, with 12 bases between. CDR1 and CDR2 (germline): KGHSH, LQKENI. The CDR3 totals 16 residues.

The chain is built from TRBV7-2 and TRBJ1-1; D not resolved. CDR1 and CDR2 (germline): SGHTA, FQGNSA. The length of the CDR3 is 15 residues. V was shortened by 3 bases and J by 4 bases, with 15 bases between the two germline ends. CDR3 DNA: TGTGCCAGCAGCTTCCGAGGGCCGGTGGGCACTGAAGCTTTCTTT. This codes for CASSFRGPVGTEAFF.

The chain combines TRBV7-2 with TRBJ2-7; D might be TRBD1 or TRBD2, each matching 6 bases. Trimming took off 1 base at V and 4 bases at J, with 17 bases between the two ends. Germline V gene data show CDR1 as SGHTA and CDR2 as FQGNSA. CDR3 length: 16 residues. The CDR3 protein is CASSLGRGAPRYEQYF. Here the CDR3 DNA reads TGTGCCAGCAGCTTAGGTAGGGGGGCCCCACGGTACGAGCAGTACTTC.

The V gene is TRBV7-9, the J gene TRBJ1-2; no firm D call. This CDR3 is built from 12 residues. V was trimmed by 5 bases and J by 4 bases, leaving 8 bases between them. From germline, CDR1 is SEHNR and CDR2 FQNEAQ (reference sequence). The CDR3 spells CASSPDLYGYTF. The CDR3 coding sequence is TGTGCCAGCAGCCCCGACCTCTATGGCTACACCTTC.

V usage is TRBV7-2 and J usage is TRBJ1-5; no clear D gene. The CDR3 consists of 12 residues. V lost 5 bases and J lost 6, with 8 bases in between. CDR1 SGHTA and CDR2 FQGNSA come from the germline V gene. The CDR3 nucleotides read TGTGCCAGCAGCCCGGCTGGTCAGCCCCAGCATTTT. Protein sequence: CASSPAGQPQHF.

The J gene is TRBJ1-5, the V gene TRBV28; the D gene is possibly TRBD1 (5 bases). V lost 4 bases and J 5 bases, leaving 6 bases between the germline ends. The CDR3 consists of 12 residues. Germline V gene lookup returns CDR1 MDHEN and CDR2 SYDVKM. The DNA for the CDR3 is TGTGCCAGCAGTTCCAGGGATCAGCCCCAGCATTTT. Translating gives CASSSRDQPQHF. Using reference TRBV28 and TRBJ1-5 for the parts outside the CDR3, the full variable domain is DVKVTQSSRYLVKRTGEKVFLECVQDMDHENMFWYRQDPGLGLRLIYFSYDVKMKEKGDIPEGYSVSREKKERFSLILESASTNQTSMYLCASSSRDQPQHFGDGTRLSIL.

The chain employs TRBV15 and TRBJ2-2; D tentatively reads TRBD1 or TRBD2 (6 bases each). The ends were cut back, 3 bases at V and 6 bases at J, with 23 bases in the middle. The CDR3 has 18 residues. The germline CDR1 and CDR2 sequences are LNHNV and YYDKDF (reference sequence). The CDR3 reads CATSRTTGRGRDPGELFF. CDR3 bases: TGTGCCACCAGCAGGACTACAGGGAGAGGGCGGGACCCCGGGGAGCTGTTTTTT.

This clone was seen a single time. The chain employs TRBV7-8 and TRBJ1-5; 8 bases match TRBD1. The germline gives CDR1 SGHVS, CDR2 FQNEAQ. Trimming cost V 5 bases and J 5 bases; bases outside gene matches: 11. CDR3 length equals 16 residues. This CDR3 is CASSPRGTGLYQPQHF. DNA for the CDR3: TGTGCCAGCAGCCCGAGGGGGACAGGACTCTATCAGCCCCAGCATTTT.